One sample yielded the 22 T cell receptor beta chains listed below, sequenced in a study of shared clonotypes between healthy human individuals. Assay: immunoSEQ multiplex PCR; the TCRdb copy retains only in-frame clones and omits some. The table shows some 690,000 clones, with less than 95% occurring only once. Material: memory CD8+ T cells from PBMCs. Subset noted: CD45RO+ cells pooled with CCR7-negative TemRA cells. The receptors were sampled from a man aged 18 to 30 in good health. Some clones in this sample may be carry-over from other donors' samples.

This chain connects TRBV6-5 to TRBJ2-7; D remains unclear. Trimming pared 4 bases from V and 5 bases from J, leaving 6 bases between. CDR1 is MNHEY and CDR2 is SVGAGI in the germline V gene. This CDR3 has 11 residues. The CDR3 here is CASSSPDEQYF. The CDR3 bases are TGTGCCAGCAGTTCGCCGGACGAGCAGTACTTC.

The chain is built from TRBV7-9 and TRBJ2-4; D is perhaps TRBD1 or TRBD2 (5 bases each). From germline, CDR1 is SEHNR and CDR2 FQNEAQ (reference sequence). CDR3 size: 11 residues. V shed 4 bases and J shed 9 bases, with 7 bases lying between them. The DNA for the CDR3 is TGTGCCAGCAGCTACGGGGCCATTCAGTACTTC. This encodes CASSYGAIQYF.

A word on this clone: The sample has other DNA sequences that encode this CDR3 too. The V call is TRBV14, the J call TRBJ2-7; D is tentatively TRBD1 or TRBD2 (5 bases each). The CDR3 spans 13 residues. V lost 1 base to trimming and J lost 5 bases, with 9 bases between them. Germline CDR1 reads SGHDN; CDR2 reads FVKESK. The CDR3 region has the DNA TGTGCCAGCAGCCAAGGGCGAGGGGACGAGCAGTACTTC. Amino acids: CASSQGRGDEQYF.

Here the CDR3 reads CASSLDSTTGELFF. CDR3 DNA sequence: TGTGCCAGCAGCTTGGACAGTACCACCGGGGAGCTGTTTTTT. The chain carries TRBV7-3 and TRBJ2-2; D is possibly TRBD1 (6 bases). V lost 3 bases and J 4 bases, leaving 9 bases between the germline ends. Germline loops: CDR1 SGHTA, CDR2 FQGTGA. The CDR3 runs to 14 residues.

This clone was observed a single time. The chain combines TRBV29-1 with TRBJ1-1, with D possibly TRBD1 on 6 matching bases. The CDR3 covers 13 residues. Germline V lookup: CDR1 SQVTM, CDR2 ANQGSEA. The ends were cut back, 3 bases at V and 1 base at J, with 9 bases in the middle. The DNA for the CDR3 is TGCAGCGTTGAGGGGGGCTGGAACACTGAAGCTTTCTTT. The encoded protein is CSVEGGWNTEAFF. Filled out from reference TRBV29-1 and TRBJ1-1, the complete variable domain reads SAVISQKPSRDICQRGTSLTIQCQVDSQVTMMFWYRQQPGQSLTLIATANQGSEATYESGFVIDKFPISRPNLTFSTLTVSNMSPEDSSIYLCSVEGGWNTEAFFGQGTRLTVV.

The chain carries TRBV9 and TRBJ2-1, with D perhaps matching TRBD2 (5 bases). The CDR3 runs 13 residues. V was pared by 4 bases and J by 4 bases, with 9 bases between. Germline V CDR1 and CDR2: SGDLS, YYNGEE. The CDR3 reads CASSTGEYNEQFF. CDR3 DNA sequence: TGTGCCAGCAGCACCGGGGAATACAATGAGCAGTTCTTC.

The chain has TRBV28 and TRBJ1-2, with no clear D. The CDR3 contains 15 residues. The germline gives CDR1 MDHEN, CDR2 SYDVKM. V lost 4 bases and J lost 4, with 16 bases in between. DNA of the CDR3: TGTGCCAGCAGTTCCCCGAGGAGAGGCCTCTATGGCTACACCTTC. The encoded protein is CASSSPRRGLYGYTF.

CDR3 sequence reads: CASYPARGNPTAYEQYF. The CDR3 bases are TGTGCCAGCTACCCGGCGCGGGGAAACCCAACCGCCTACGAGCAGTACTTC. The gene calls are TRBV19 and TRBJ2-7; D perhaps matches TRBD2 (6 bases). Trimming pared 9 bases from V and 2 bases from J, leaving 26 bases between. The CDR3 loop spans 17 amino acids. The germline CDR1 and CDR2 sequences are LNHDA and SQIVND (reference sequence).

The gene calls are TRBV29-1 and TRBJ2-3; a weak D match, TRBD2 (5 bases). There are 10 residues in the CDR3. Deletions cut 2 bases from V and 8 bases from J, with 5 bases between. Germline loops: CDR1 SQVTM, CDR2 ANQGSEA. The DNA of the CDR3 is TGCAGCGTTGAACGGGGTACGCAGTATTTT. Amino acid sequence: CSVERGTQYF.

The chain uses TRBV6-5 and TRBJ2-7; TRBD2 aligns across 8 bases. CDR3 length equals 15 residues. From germline, CDR1 is MNHEY and CDR2 SVGAGI. Trimming removed 2 bases from V and 4 bases from J; junction bases left unmatched: 7. The CDR3: CASSYASGQLYEQYF. The CDR3 DNA sequence: TGTGCCAGCAGTTACGCTAGCGGGCAGCTTTACGAGCAGTACTTC.

The J gene is TRBJ2-5, the V gene TRBV7-1; 8 positions match TRBD2. The DNA end favors TRBJ2-7, so the J call may be wrong. TRBV7-1 is an open reading frame whose function is uncertain. This CDR3 comprises 14 residues. The CDR3 DNA reads as TGTGCCAGCAGCTCGGGACTAGATCGCTACGAGCAGTACTTC. Translation gives CASSSGLDRYEQYF.

This clone was detected only a few times. The chain couples TRBV9 to TRBJ2-2; 7 nucleotides align to TRBD1. J was trimmed by 4 bases and V by 1 base; bases with no gene match: 22. Looked up from germline, CDR1 is SGDLS and CDR2 is YYNGEE. The CDR3 loop spans 21 amino acids. CDR3 sequence: CASSVKSLISRTGDATGELFF. The CDR3 coding sequence is TGTGCCAGCAGCGTAAAAAGCCTAATTAGTAGAACAGGGGATGCCACCGGGGAGCTGTTTTTT.

The chain has TRBV7-2 and TRBJ2-5, with 7 bases matching TRBD2. J lost 0 bases, V lost 6 bases, and 7 bases had no gene match. CDR3 length: 15 amino acids. Germline CDR1 is SGHTA and CDR2 is FQGNSA. The CDR3 sequence: CASSPSGGDQETQYF. The CDR3 DNA reads as TGTGCCAGCAGTCCTAGCGGAGGGGACCAAGAGACCCAGTACTTC.

V usage is TRBV13 and J usage is TRBJ2-7; 9 bases map to TRBD1. Germline lookup yields CDR1 PRHDT and CDR2 FYEKMQ (reference sequence). This CDR3 has 14 amino acids. The trim removed 6 bases at V and 6 bases at J, leaving 9 bases unmatched. CDR3 nucleotide sequence: TGTGCCAGCAGAGCCTGGGACAGGGTAGGCGAGCAGTACTTC. It encodes CASRAWDRVGEQYF.

This chain uses TRBV21-1 with TRBJ2-1; the DNA was not compared with TRBD2, the D call given in the table. TRBV21-1 is a recognized pseudogene. This CDR3 is 16 amino acids long. Here the CDR3 reads CASSKRPGRGHNEQFF. CDR3 bases: TGTGCCAGCAGCAAACGGCCAGGGAGGGGCCACAATGAGCAGTTCTTC.

This chain uses TRBV6-4 with TRBJ1-1, with 12 bases that match TRBD1. CDR3 length: 17 residues. The germline gives CDR1 MRHNA, CDR2 SNTAGT. V lost 2 bases, J lost 0 bases, and 4 bases stayed unmatched. The CDR3 bases are TGTGCCAGCAGTGACCGGGACAGGGGGCCCATGAACACTGAAGCTTTCTTT. Its translation is CASSDRDRGPMNTEAFF.

The V and J genes are TRBV9 and TRBJ2-3; D may be TRBD1 (6 bases). CDR3 length: 13 residues. V was pared by 3 bases and J by 6 bases, with 11 bases between. Germline CDR1 is SGDLS and CDR2 is YYNGEE. CDR3 sequence: CASSENRADTQYF. The CDR3 bases are TGTGCCAGCAGCGAAAACAGGGCCGATACGCAGTATTTT. Together with reference TRBV9 and TRBJ2-3, the CDR3 gives the full variable domain: DSGVTQTPKHLITATGQRVTLRCSPRSGDLSVYWYQQSLDQGLQFLIQYYNGEERAKGNILERFSAQQFPDLHSELNLSSLELGDSALYFCASSENRADTQYFGPGTRLTVL.

The rearrangement links TRBV7-8 to TRBJ1-1, with TRBD1 identical over 8 bases. The V gene end was trimmed by 3 bases and the J gene end by 1 base; junction bases not matched to a gene: 1. Germline V gives CDR1 SGHVS, CDR2 FQNEAQ. The CDR3 is 14 residues long. CDR3 nucleotides: TGTGCCAGCAGCTTTGGACAGGGGAACACTGAAGCTTTCTTT. Translating gives CASSFGQGNTEAFF.

CDR3 in amino acids: CASSLGPPTGGVGELFF. For the CDR3, the DNA is TGTGCCAGCAGCTTAGGACCCCCGACAGGGGGTGTCGGGGAGCTGTTTTTT. The V call is TRBV7-2, the J call TRBJ2-2; 9 nucleotides match TRBD1. V shed 1 base, J shed 7 bases, and the junction held 10 bases outside the gene matches. Germline loops: CDR1 SGHTA, CDR2 FQGNSA. CDR3 size: 17 residues.

This clone was detected once. Other DNA variants within this sample encode the same CDR3. The chain is built from TRBV9 and TRBJ2-7; possibly TRBD2 for D (6 bases). This CDR3 region has 14 residues. The ends were cut back, 0 bases at V and 2 bases at J, with 9 bases in the middle. Germline V gene sequence: CDR1 SGDLS, CDR2 YYNGEE. The CDR3 DNA reads as TGTGCCAGCAGCGTAGGCGGGAACACCTACGAGCAGTACTTC. It specifies CASSVGGNTYEQYF.

This rearrangement joins TRBV25-1 to TRBJ1-2; D gene ambiguous. The V gene's germline CDR1 is MGHDK and CDR2 SYGVNS. The V gene lost 1 base and the J gene lost 2 bases, with 8 bases spanning the gap. This CDR3 has 14 residues. This CDR3 is CASSEFIENYGYTF. CDR3 DNA sequence: TGTGCCAGCAGTGAATTCATAGAAAACTATGGCTACACCTTC.

The chain joins TRBV27 to TRBJ2-5; D possibly corresponds to TRBD2 (6 bases). The CDR3 has 14 residues. Germline V gene sequence: CDR1 MNHEY, CDR2 SMNVEV (reference sequence). Trimming took off 6 bases at V and 2 bases at J, with 13 bases between the two ends. The CDR3 nucleotides are TGTGCCAGCAGGGAAACCGGGAGACAAGAGACCCAGTACTTC. This sequence encodes CASRETGRQETQYF.